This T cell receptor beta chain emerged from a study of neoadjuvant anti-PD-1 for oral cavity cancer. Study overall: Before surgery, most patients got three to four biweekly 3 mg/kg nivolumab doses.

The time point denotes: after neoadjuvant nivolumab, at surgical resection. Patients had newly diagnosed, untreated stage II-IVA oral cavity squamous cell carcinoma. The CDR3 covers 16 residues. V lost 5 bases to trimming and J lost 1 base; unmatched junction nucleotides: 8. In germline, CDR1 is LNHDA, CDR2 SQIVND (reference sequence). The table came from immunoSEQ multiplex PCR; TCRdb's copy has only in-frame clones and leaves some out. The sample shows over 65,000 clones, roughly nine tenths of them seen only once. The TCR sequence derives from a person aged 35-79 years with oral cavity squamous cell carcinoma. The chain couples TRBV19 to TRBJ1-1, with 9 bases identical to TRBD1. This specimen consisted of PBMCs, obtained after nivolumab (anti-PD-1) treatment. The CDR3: CASSVVQGAENTEAFF. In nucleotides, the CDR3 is TGTGCCAGTAGTGTCGTACAGGGGGCAGAGAACACTGAAGCTTTCTTT.